The 26 T cell receptor beta chains presented below share a single source sample, sequenced in a study of identical twins (dated by TCRdb to between 2015 and 2016). Library preparation was by 5' RACE. This sample was sequenced with an Illumina HiSeq 2000. The public reads were run again by TCRdb, first through fastp at Q25 and then through MiXCR, and only productive beta chains were kept. Rows with one shared CDR3 protein collapse into an entry with the most common genes and DNA. The sample table records some 1,600,000 distinct CDR3 sequences; around a third of these occur just once. The top ten hold about 0.27% of the sample. The specimen was cord blood. These receptor sequences come from a newborn girl in good health.

As for this clonotype: With a much larger clone just one base away, this may be a read error. The genes are TRBV10-3 and TRBJ2-1; 13 bases are a match to TRBD2. Germline CDR1 ENHRY, CDR2 SYGVKD. After removal of 5 bases from V and 10 bases from J, the junction contained 11 bases not matched to a gene. The length of the CDR3 is 16 residues. CDR3 sequence (DNA): TGTGCCATCAGTTCGGGACTAGCGGGGCTCTCCTACGAGCAGTTCTTC. Translating gives CAISSGLAGLSYEQFF.

The genes are TRBV4-1 and TRBJ1-5; possibly TRBD1 for D (6 bases). The CDR3 sequence is 18 residues long. V shed 4 bases and J shed 0 bases, with 19 bases lying between them. CDR1 and CDR2 from the germline V gene are MGHRA and YSYEKL. The CDR3 reads CASSPRTDTPHSNQPQHF. DNA for the CDR3: TGCGCCAGCAGCCCTAGGACAGATACCCCGCATAGCAATCAGCCCCAGCATTTT.

The V and J genes are TRBV20-1 and TRBJ2-3; 8 nucleotides line up with TRBD2. The V segment lost 0 bases and the J segment 7 bases; nucleotides outside the gene matches: 6. Germline V gives CDR1 DFQATT, CDR2 SNEGSKA (reference sequence). The CDR3 contains 14 residues. In DNA, the CDR3 is TGCAGTGCTAGAGACTCGCGGGAGGCTAATACGCAGTATTTT. It translates to CSARDSREANTQYF.

The chain uses TRBV29-1 and TRBJ1-2, with TRBD1 matching 8 bases. Trimming cost V 5 bases and J 2 bases; bases outside gene matches: 4. Germline V gene data show CDR1 as SQVTM and CDR2 as ANQGSEA. This CDR3 has 13 amino acids. CDR3: CSVLRTGNYGYTF. The CDR3 DNA is TGCAGCGTTCTCAGGACAGGGAACTATGGCTACACCTTC.

This clonotype was observed a handful of times. The rearrangement joins TRBV27 to TRBJ2-7, with TRBD2 matching 14 bases. Germline V gene data show CDR1 as MNHEY and CDR2 as SMNVEV (reference sequence). V dropped 5 bases and J dropped 0; count of bases not matched to a gene: 9. The length of the CDR3 is 18 residues. This CDR3 reads CASSPGLAGGSISYEQYF. The CDR3 DNA reads as TGTGCCAGCAGTCCCGGACTAGCGGGGGGTTCTATCTCCTACGAGCAGTACTTC.

The chain uses TRBV20-1 and TRBJ1-6; D gene uncertain. V gave up 6 bases and J gave up 7 bases, with 13 bases separating them. The CDR3 loop spans 13 amino acids. Germline-derived CDR1 and CDR2 are DFQATT and SNEGSKA (reference sequence). The CDR3 bases are TGCAGTGCCCCGGGCCACGCCAATTCACCCCTCCACTTT. Its translation: CSAPGHANSPLHF.

J is TRBJ1-2 and V is TRBV27, with D unresolved. Looked up from germline, CDR1 is MNHEY and CDR2 is SMNVEV (reference sequence). V lost 5 bases, J lost 4 bases, and 20 bases lay in between. The CDR3 extends over 16 amino acids. Written as DNA, the CDR3 is TGTGCCAGCAGTCCCTCGTGGCTGGCTCAGGTCTATGGCTACACCTTC. Protein product: CASSPSWLAQVYGYTF.

To note about this clonotype: At one end, the junction sequence differs from germline, possibly due to a read error. V and J are TRBV10-3 and TRBJ2-1, with 10 positions matching TRBD2. CDR1 is ENHRY and CDR2 is SYGVKD in the germline V gene. CDR3 length: 14 residues. This CDR3 is CAIWSGRAYDEQFF. The CDR3 DNA reads TGTGCCATCTGGAGCGGGAGGGCCTACGATGAGCAGTTCTTC.

The chain uses TRBV4-1 and TRBJ1-4; possible D gene TRBD1, 5 bases. Germline assignment: CDR1 MGHRA and CDR2 YSYEKL. The CDR3 consists of 16 residues. Trimming took off 4 bases at V and 5 bases at J, with 17 bases between the two ends. CDR3 nucleotide sequence: TGCGCCAGCAGCCGAGATGCCTCGGGGGGGAATGAAAAACTGTTTTTT. This gives the protein CASSRDASGGNEKLFF.

This sequence joins TRBV19 and TRBJ2-1; 9 bases align to TRBD2. The CDR3 extends over 17 amino acids. The V gene's germline CDR1 is LNHDA and CDR2 SQIVND (reference sequence). Trimming took 5 bases from V and 4 from J; bases not matched to a gene: 12. This CDR3 is CASSDTIAGDVYNEQFF. DNA for the CDR3: TGTGCCAGTAGTGATACCATAGCGGGAGATGTATACAATGAGCAGTTCTTC. The full variable domain, completed using reference TRBV19 and TRBJ2-1, is DGGITQSPKYLFRKEGQNVTLSCEQNLNHDAMYWYRQDPGQGLRLIYYSQIVNDFQKGDIAEGYSVSREKKESFPLTVTSAQKNPTAFYLCASSDTIAGDVYNEQFFGPGTRLTVL.

The V gene is TRBV10-3, the J gene TRBJ2-1; D is perhaps TRBD2 (6 bases). The CDR3 extends over 14 amino acids. Trimming stripped 6 bases from V and 4 bases from J, with 13 bases between. The germline gives CDR1 ENHRY, CDR2 SYGVKD. The DNA for the CDR3 is TGTGCCATCAGGACGGACTATCAATACAATGAGCAGTTCTTC. Its protein product is CAIRTDYQYNEQFF.

The table lists this clonotype with a few counts. The V and J genes are TRBV28 and TRBJ2-3, with TRBD2 matching 7 bases. Germline lookup yields CDR1 MDHEN and CDR2 SYDVKM. The junction had 7 bases not matched to a gene; V was cut back by 2 bases and J by 2 bases. The CDR3 is 16 residues long. DNA for the CDR3: TGTGCCAGCAGTTTAGACCGCGGGAGAATCACAGATACGCAGTATTTT. Its translation: CASSLDRGRITDTQYF.

This clonotype was seen a few times. The chain carries TRBV28 and TRBJ2-7, with D uncertain. V lost 3 bases, J lost 2 bases, and 8 bases lay in between. The CDR3 loop spans 13 amino acids. Germline V gene lookup returns CDR1 MDHEN and CDR2 SYDVKM. CDR3 sequence (DNA): TGTGCCAGCAGTTTCTATCCTACCTACGAGCAGTACTTC. Translated, it gives CASSFYPTYEQYF.

The chain recombines TRBV20-1 with TRBJ2-5; 7 bases align to TRBD1. Germline loops: CDR1 DFQATT, CDR2 SNEGSKA (reference sequence). The CDR3 consists of 13 residues. The trim removed 6 bases at V and 1 base at J, leaving 5 bases unmatched. The CDR3: CSAADRLQETQYF. CDR3 sequence (DNA): TGCAGTGCCGCGGACAGGCTCCAAGAGACCCAGTACTTC.

This chain joins TRBV10-2 and TRBJ2-7; D is uncertain. Trimming left V 10 bases short and J 0 bases short, with 10 bases between. The CDR3 sequence is 12 residues long. Looked up from germline, CDR1 is WSHSY and CDR2 is SAAADI. The CDR3 loop reads CAISGRSYEQYF. The CDR3 DNA sequence: TGCGCCATCTCGGGCCGCTCCTACGAGCAGTACTTC.

A note on this clonotype: It may be a read error: a sequence one base away is much more abundant. The chain employs TRBV20-1 and TRBJ2-1, with D unresolved. Germline V gene lookup returns CDR1 DFQATT and CDR2 SNEGSKA (reference sequence). Trimming pared 1 base from V and 5 bases from J, leaving 6 bases between. The CDR3 covers 12 residues. The CDR3 spells CSARVADNEQFF. For the CDR3, the DNA is TGCAGTGCTAGAGTCGCGGACAATGAGCAGTTCTTC.

The chain has TRBV4-1 and TRBJ1-1; possible D gene TRBD1, 5 bases. Deletions cut 3 bases from V and 3 bases from J, with 11 bases between. The germline V gene has CDR1 MGHRA and CDR2 YSYEKL. The CDR3 consists of 14 residues. The CDR3 here is CASSQAIRDTEAFF. In DNA form, the CDR3 reads TGCGCCAGCAGCCAGGCAATCAGGGACACTGAAGCTTTCTTT.

This clonotype was detected only a few times. CDR3 residues: CASSPIPKGRWTEAFF. CDR3 in DNA: TGCGCCAGCAGCCCGATACCAAAGGGGAGGTGGACTGAAGCTTTCTTT. This chain joins TRBV4-1 and TRBJ1-1; D perhaps matches TRBD1 (5 bases). This CDR3 is built from 16 residues. V dropped 4 bases and J dropped 5 bases, with 20 bases sitting between them. Germline assignment: CDR1 MGHRA and CDR2 YSYEKL.

For the CDR3, the DNA is TGTGCCAGCAGTTTAGATCCAGGGTGGGATACGCAGTATTTT. Protein sequence: CASSLDPGWDTQYF. The V and J genes are TRBV12-3 or TRBV12-4 and TRBJ2-3; possibly TRBD1 for D (5 bases). The CDR3 has 14 residues. Trimming removed 1 base from V and 6 bases from J, with 11 bases in between.

The chain joins TRBV29-1 to TRBJ1-2, with D possibly matching TRBD1 (6 bases). With 2 bases removed from V and 4 bases from J, the gap between germline ends came to 17 bases. Germline V lookup: CDR1 SQVTM, CDR2 ANQGSEA. The length of the CDR3 is 15 residues. The CDR3 here is CSVENRDIGGYGYTF. The CDR3 region has the DNA TGCAGCGTTGAAAATAGGGACATCGGGGGCTATGGCTACACCTTC.

This clonotype was detected a few times. The chain couples TRBV29-1 to TRBJ2-1, with no clear D. V was pared by 7 bases and J by 5 bases, with 12 bases between. The CDR3 covers 12 residues. Germline CDR1 is SQVTM and CDR2 is ANQGSEA. The CDR3 DNA sequence: TGCAGCGGGAGAGCCAACCACAATGAGCAGTTCTTC. Translation: CSGRANHNEQFF.

V usage is TRBV29-1 and J usage is TRBJ1-5; D uncertain. The CDR3 is 18 residues long. Between the trimmed V and J ends, which lost 1 base and 1 base, there was a span of 20 bases. Looked up from germline, CDR1 is SQVTM and CDR2 is ANQGSEA. The CDR3 DNA reads as TGCAGCGTTGAAGGGCAGGCCTTCGCCCCTATAAGCAATCAGCCCCAGCATTTT. Residues: CSVEGQAFAPISNQPQHF.

V gene TRBV20-1 combines with J gene TRBJ2-3, with a tentative D call TRBD1 (6 bases). CDR1 is DFQATT and CDR2 is SNEGSKA in the germline V gene (reference sequence). The V end lost 1 base, the J end lost 6 bases, and 20 bases lay between the germline ends. CDR3 length equals 16 residues. CDR3 in DNA: TGCAGTGCTAGAGGACAGGCACGGTTCGGGATCGATACGCAGTATTTT. This codes for CSARGQARFGIDTQYF.

This clonotype came up a few times. This chain uses TRBV7-2 with TRBJ1-1, with 8 bases that match TRBD1. The CDR3 spans 16 residues. V was clipped by 1 base and J by 1 base; unmatched bases: 5. Germline loops: CDR1 SGHTA, CDR2 FQGNSA. The CDR3, as DNA: TGTGCCAGCAGCTTAGGGACAGGGAGTTGGAACACTGAAGCTTTCTTT. Its translation is CASSLGTGSWNTEAFF.

The table lists this clonotype with a few counts. The V and J genes are TRBV10-3 and TRBJ2-1; perhaps D is TRBD1 or TRBD2 (5 bases each). The CDR3 contains 13 residues. Germline V gene sequence: CDR1 ENHRY, CDR2 SYGVKD. V lost 5 bases and J 6 bases, leaving 11 bases between the germline ends. The CDR3 DNA sequence: TGTGCCATCAGTCTCCGGGACGGCAATGAGCAGTTCTTC. Protein: CAISLRDGNEQFF.

The sample holds a few counts of this clonotype. V is TRBV10-3 and J is TRBJ2-1; D is uncertain. This CDR3 contains 16 residues. V was trimmed by 0 bases and J by 0 bases, leaving 9 bases between them. The germline CDR1 and CDR2 sequences are ENHRY and SYGVKD. CDR3 in DNA: TGTGCCATCAGTGAGTCGGAGCCTAGCTCCTACAATGAGCAGTTCTTC. This encodes CAISESEPSSYNEQFF.